This TCR beta chain was observed in a study of T cell responses to AZD1222 COVID-19 vaccine. Study-wide context: Whether given at about 4 or about 12 weeks, second doses were pooled. Regarding the study as a whole: Possibly, clonal diversity was underestimated; donors were largely white British and included more females. Nearly half of the spike-specific TCRs reportedly recognize variant regions that carry no mutations. Breadth and depth of Spike-specific TCRs rose after two AZD1222 doses.

Data came from immunoSEQ multiplex PCR; TCRdb stores just in-frame clones and leaves some out. The sample holds 100,000 to 150,000 clones, approximately 83% seen once. CDR3 size: 17 residues. CDR1 LGHNA and CDR2 YNFKEQ come from the germline V gene. Trimming stripped 1 base from V and 4 bases from J, with 17 bases between. To note about this clone: Its target is unknown.

The material was peripheral blood, obtained on day 0 of AZD1222 vaccination. The sequence was collected from an adult in good health. The genes are TRBV4-2 and TRBJ1-5, with a possible D match to TRBD1 (5 bases). CDR3 bases: TGTGCCAGCAGCCAAGTACGGGTCGGGCAGGGAAATCAGCCCCAGCATTTT. It is translated as CASSQVRVGQGNQPQHF.